This T cell receptor beta chain was profiled in a study of response to subunit inactivated influenza vaccine. This clonotype was counted a few times. What it binds is not known. This CDR3 region has 14 residues. Trimming shortened V by 4 bases and J by 4 bases, and 10 bases separated the two germline ends. TCRdb reprocessed the RT-PCR reads via MiXCR and lists one record per CDR3 protein. Among about 300,000 distinct CDR3 sequences listed, 20% to 25% were seen once. Findings and limits, study-wide: That few new T cells are recruited by each seasonal influenza vaccination was the authors' suggestion.

J is TRBJ2-2 and V is TRBV12-3 or TRBV12-4, with D unresolved. The sequencing here drew on PBMCs from blood, taken less than 22 months after vaccination. The sequence was obtained from a man in his fifties or sixties who received an inactivated influenza vaccine. The CDR3 nucleotides are TGTGCCAGCAGTTACCGGGTCTCCACCGGGGAGCTGTTTTTT. Protein: CASSYRVSTGELFF.